This TCR beta chain emerged from a study of cytomegalovirus exposure and HLA in healthy donors. Overall study: Prior work identified 95 million to 120 million unique TCR beta sequences in roughly 190 million T cells.

Germline CDR1 reads MGHDK; CDR2 reads SYGVNS. J gave up 1 base and V 4 bases, and 4 bases lay outside the gene matches. CDR3 length equals 15 residues. This clone occurred once. What it binds is not known. PCR primers comprised 60 Vbeta and 13 Jbeta primers. Data came from immunoSEQ multiplex PCR; TCRdb stores just in-frame clones and leaves some out. Of over 200,000 clones listed, approximately 81% were seen once; the top ten hold 1.3%. Notes on the study in general: Most of the CMV-associated TCR beta chains (in a later analysis) appeared to be HLA-restricted. Researchers reported in a later analysis that common viral pathogens appeared linked to several top clusters. Indistinguishable V segments, including TRBV6-2 and TRBV6-3, were excluded.

Source material: PBMCs. This TCR came from a human donor in good health. The genes are TRBV25-1 and TRBJ2-3, with TRBD1 identical over 8 bases. Here the CDR3 reads CASSADRGRTDTQYF. CDR3 DNA sequence: TGTGCCAGCAGTGCCGACAGGGGACGCACAGATACGCAGTATTTT.